This T cell receptor (beta chain) was recovered during a study of blood T cell repertoires in COVID-19 (dated by TCRdb to the early 2020s). Concerning the study at large: Samples covering the acute and convalescent phases of COVID-19 were provided by collaborators in the United States, Italy and Spain. Subjects who had been exposed to COVID-19, were actively infected with it, or had recovered from it provided the deeply sampled blood TCRbeta repertoires that made up the dataset. The repertoires were released in a freely available public database meant as a resource for research on the immune response to SARS-CoV-2. The samples were drawn from two sources: the first 160 participants of the ongoing ImmuneRACE study, and fewer than 1,500 subjects contributed by 6 global collaborators. Where HLA class I and class II types were available, the types were taken from metadata supplied by the sample provider, not from assay-based typing. The material from the prospective study consisted of cDNA or gDNA derived from T cells, B-cell-depleted T cells, or PBMCs. Sample metadata almost always included a de-identified subject ID, COVID-19 status, age in years and sex.

Each collaborating institution followed its own protocols to collect whole blood in K2EDTA tubes. Collaborator samples were shipped for TCRbeta analysis as frozen whole blood, isolated PBMCs, or DNA extracted from either sample type. CDR1 and CDR2 (SGHTA, FQGTGA) derive from the germline V gene. The V and J ends are trimmed by 0 bases and 1 base, leaving 14 bases between them. Inclusive of the bounding cysteine and phenylalanine, the CDR3 is 17 residues long. Here the CDR3 DNA is all that survives: 51 bases in frame from base 1. In this sample, this clone turned up a few times. What antigen it recognizes has not been identified. No quality values exist for individual bases; no much larger clone is one base distant. TCRbeta CDR3 regions were amplified from genomic DNA by means of the immunoSEQ Assay, a bias-controlled multiplex PCR. The published analysis was carried out like this. Nucleated cell counts per sample were estimated from amplification of reference gene primers within the assay. To quantify the absolute abundance of each unique TCRbeta CDR3 rearrangement, sequence reads were collapsed and filtered. For each sample, productive Simpson clonality was calculated as the square root of Simpson's diversity index over productive rearrangements. As stored in TCRdb, this immuneACCESS dataset retains in-frame rearrangements with V and J assigned. A fraction of the clones does not appear; measured against another copy, unresolved V genes explain less than half of the discrepancy, and the remainder lacks a known reason. The V and J calls and clone size are taken from that table; D and trimming were inferred from the DNA. In all, the sample holds some 150,000 clones, and around three quarters of those were seen once. The leading ten clones occupy about 3.9% of the sample.

Study-level results and caveats: Clinical and demographic metadata were provided uncurated, with the amount varying by source and participant.

The chain is made from TRBV7-3 and TRBJ2-3, with the D gene not clear enough to name. The receptor was derived from a man between 60 and 70 years old with acute or convalescent COVID-19. The sample consisted of peripheral blood. The sequenced DNA: TGTGCCAGCAGCTTAACTCCCCTGGGCCCACGCACAGATACGCAGTATTTT. The translation is CASSLTPLGPRTDTQYF. Beyond the CDR3, the reference TRBV7-3 and TRBJ2-3 genes provide the residues; the full variable domain reads: GAGVSQTPSNKVTEKGKYVELRCDPISGHTALYWYRQSLGQGPEFLIYFQGTGAADDSGLPNDRFFAVRPEGSVSTLKIQRTERGDSAVYLCASSLTPLGPRTDTQYFGPGTRLTVL.